The 23 T cell receptor beta chains given below trace back to one sample, sequenced in a study of T cells after posttransplantation cyclophosphamide. Only in-frame clones appear in the TCRdb table, and some are missing; sequencing was by immunoSEQ multiplex PCR. The sample offers about 6,700 clones and no singletons, the top ten holding around 5%. Busulfan-fludarabine conditioning, marrow transplant, and cyclophosphamide on days +3 and +4 were administered. The material was PBMCs, obtained after an allogeneic stem cell transplant with post-transplant cyclophosphamide. Receptor source: a young adult male patient who received an allogeneic stem cell transplant from an unrelated donor, was CMV-positive, and had acute and chronic GVHD. The graft donor may account for some of the T cells.

This clone has ten or more counts. The chain is built from TRBV6-5 and TRBJ2-7; 7 nucleotides match TRBD1. The V and J ends lost 2 bases and 1 base, in that order; junction bases with no gene match: 8. From germline, CDR1 is MNHEY and CDR2 SVGAGI. The CDR3 totals 16 residues. The CDR3 region is CASSYSQTGPSYEQYF. CDR3 DNA: TGTGCCAGCAGTTACAGTCAGACAGGGCCGTCCTACGAGCAGTACTTC.

This clone was observed many times. The chain couples TRBV7-2 to TRBJ2-3, with 8 bases matching TRBD2. The ends lost 5 bases at V and 4 bases at J; junction bases unmatched: 5. Germline-derived CDR1 and CDR2 are SGHTA and FQGNSA. This CDR3 region has 14 residues. The CDR3: CASSPGLVADTQYF. The CDR3 region has the DNA TGTGCCAGCAGCCCGGGACTAGTGGCAGATACGCAGTATTTT.

This clone was counted ten times or more. V and J are TRBV11-3 and TRBJ1-2; 10 bases are shared with TRBD1. V lost 5 bases to trimming and J lost 7 bases; unmatched junction nucleotides: 4. This CDR3 contains 13 residues. Germline V CDR1 and CDR2: SGHNT, YENEEA. This CDR3 reads CASSLTGGFGYTF. The CDR3 DNA reads TGTGCCAGCAGCCTGACAGGGGGCTTTGGCTACACCTTC.

By frequency in the sample, this clone is medium-sized. This rearrangement joins TRBV4-3 to TRBJ2-2; D unresolved. The V gene lost 0 bases and the J gene lost 1 base, with 12 bases spanning the gap. This CDR3 comprises 17 residues. Germline lookup yields CDR1 LGHNA and CDR2 YSLEER. CDR3 DNA: TGCGCCAGCAGCCAAGAATTCGGGTCTGAGAACACCGGGGAGCTGTTTTTT. Protein product: CASSQEFGSENTGELFF.

This clone was detected many times. V gene TRBV5-6 combines with J gene TRBJ1-2; the D gene is possibly TRBD1 (5 bases). CDR1 and CDR2 (germline): SGHDT, YYEEEE. The CDR3 consists of 13 residues. V lost 4 bases to trimming and J lost 1 base, with 8 bases between them. The CDR3, as DNA: TGTGCCAGCAGCCTGACAGATAACTATGGCTACACCTTC. Translating gives CASSLTDNYGYTF.

This clone was observed many times. The chain is built from TRBV6-6 and TRBJ1-5; 8 nucleotides align to TRBD1. This CDR3 comprises 14 residues. The germline V gene has CDR1 MNHNY and CDR2 SVGAGI (reference sequence). With 7 bases clipped from V and 7 bases from J, the junction kept 9 bases outside the gene matches. CDR3 protein: CASTQGGQAQPQHF. The CDR3 region has the DNA TGTGCCAGCACCCAGGGGGGACAGGCCCAGCCCCAGCATTTT.

This clone was recorded at least ten times. The chain uses TRBV9 and TRBJ1-4; D is ambiguous. The V gene lost 3 bases and the J gene lost 3 bases, with 9 bases spanning the gap. Germline CDR1 SGDLS, CDR2 YYNGEE. The CDR3 runs 14 residues. DNA for the CDR3: TGTGCCAGCAGCGGCTCGGTACCTAATGAAAAACTGTTTTTT. Protein sequence: CASSGSVPNEKLFF.

This clone was observed at least ten times. CDR3 nucleotide sequence: TGTGCCAGCTCACCAGCAGTGAACACTGAAGCTTTCTTT. Amino acid sequence: CASSPAVNTEAFF. The chain links TRBV18 to TRBJ1-1; D gene ambiguous. V was trimmed by 2 bases and J by 0 bases, leaving 4 bases between them. The CDR3 runs to 13 residues. In germline, CDR1 is KGHSH, CDR2 LQKENI.

This clone was seen many times. The chain employs TRBV25-1 and TRBJ1-4; D unclear. The ends were cut back, 4 bases at V and 5 bases at J, with 8 bases in the middle. Germline V CDR1 and CDR2: MGHDK, SYGVNS. There are 13 residues in the CDR3. This CDR3 reads CASSVQLNEKLFF. CDR3 sequence (DNA): TGTGCCAGCAGTGTCCAGTTGAATGAAAAACTGTTTTTT.

This clone was observed at least ten times. This CDR3 reads CASSFGQGNTEAFF. Here the CDR3 DNA reads TGTGCCAGCAGCTTCGGCCAGGGGAACACTGAAGCTTTCTTT. This chain links TRBV7-3 with TRBJ1-1, with a weak D call TRBD1 (5 bases). The ends were cut back, 3 bases at V and 1 base at J, with 9 bases in the middle. The CDR3 is 14 amino acids. Germline-derived CDR1 and CDR2 are SGHTA and FQGTGA.

There are many counts of this clone. V usage is TRBV15 and J usage is TRBJ1-3; TRBD1 might be the D (6 bases). The CDR3 has 15 amino acids. V lost 5 bases and J 0 bases, leaving 11 bases between the germline ends. Germline CDR1 LNHNV, CDR2 YYDKDF (reference sequence). The CDR3 here is CATSGGGTSGNTIYF. As DNA, the CDR3 is TGTGCCACCAGCGGCGGGGGCACCTCTGGAAACACCATATATTTT.

At least ten counts were recorded for this clone. V and J are TRBV9 and TRBJ2-1; 10 bases fit TRBD2. The CDR3 has 17 amino acids. CDR1 is SGDLS, CDR2 YYNGEE, per germline. The V gene end was trimmed by 0 bases and the J gene end by 6 bases; junction bases not matched to a gene: 9. CDR3 residues: CASSVGPAGGPGNEQFF. The CDR3 coding sequence is TGTGCCAGCAGCGTAGGTCCAGCGGGGGGGCCTGGCAATGAGCAGTTCTTC.

This clone was recorded many times. This rearrangement joins TRBV4-1 to TRBJ2-5, with D perhaps TRBD1 (6 bases). V lost 1 base to trimming and J lost 2 bases, with 11 bases between them. The CDR3 is made up of 15 amino acids. Germline loops: CDR1 MGHRA, CDR2 YSYEKL. Here the CDR3 DNA reads TGCGCCAGCAGCCAAGGTGGACAGACACAAGAGACCCAGTACTTC. Translating it yields CASSQGGQTQETQYF.

In this sample, this clone is medium-sized (0.01 to 0.1%). The chain uses TRBV6-5 and TRBJ2-2, with a weak D call TRBD1 (6 bases). V shed 7 bases and J shed 4 bases, with 13 bases lying between them. Germline loops: CDR1 MNHEY, CDR2 SVGAGI. The CDR3 consists of 14 residues. DNA of the CDR3: TGTGCCAGCACCCCCGACAGGCCCACCGGGGAGCTGTTTTTT. It encodes CASTPDRPTGELFF.

This rearrangement joins TRBV10-3 to TRBJ2-5, with 7 bases matching TRBD1. The germline gives CDR1 ENHRY, CDR2 SYGVKD. CDR3 length: 13 amino acids. V shed 6 bases, J shed 6 bases, and the junction held 7 bases outside the gene matches. The CDR3 region is CAIRQDRAKTQYF. The CDR3 DNA follows: TGTGCCATCAGACAAGACAGGGCGAAGACCCAGTACTTC.

This clone came up a few times. This chain uses TRBV27 with TRBJ1-4; tentatively, D is TRBD1 (6 bases). In germline, CDR1 is MNHEY, CDR2 SMNVEV (reference sequence). The V end lost 10 bases, the J end lost 7 bases, and 13 bases lay between the germline ends. The CDR3 covers 12 residues. The chain's CDR3 is CATKDRTEKLFF. The CDR3 DNA reads as TGTGCCACCAAGGACAGAACTGAAAAACTGTTTTTT.

This clone was recorded at least ten times. The rearrangement links TRBV19 to TRBJ1-4; D unclear. The CDR3 is 16 residues long. CDR1 and CDR2 from the germline V gene are LNHDA and SQIVND (reference sequence). Trimming took off 7 bases at V and 0 bases at J, with 15 bases between the two ends. CDR3 nucleotides: TGTGCCAGTATCGGCCGGACTATTGCAACTAATGAAAAACTGTTTTTT. This gives the protein CASIGRTIATNEKLFF.

This clone was found many times. This sequence joins TRBV18 and TRBJ2-5; 11 bases fit TRBD1. The ends lost 3 bases at V and 4 bases at J; junction bases unmatched: 7. CDR3 length: 16 amino acids. Germline-derived CDR1 and CDR2 are KGHSH and LQKENI. CDR3 region: CASSPLRTGGRETQYF. For the CDR3, the DNA is TGTGCCAGCTCACCTTTAAGGACAGGGGGCAGAGAGACCCAGTACTTC.

In this sample, this clone turned up many times. For the CDR3, the DNA is TGTGCCAGCAGTTACTCGGACAGAAACTCTGGAAACACCATATATTTT. Amino acid sequence: CASSYSDRNSGNTIYF. This chain connects TRBV6-6 to TRBJ1-3; the D gene is possibly TRBD1 (6 bases). The CDR3 sequence is 16 residues long. Germline loops: CDR1 MNHNY, CDR2 SVGAGI (reference sequence). V lost 0 bases, J lost 0 bases, and 9 bases lay in between.

This clone has ten or more counts. The rearrangement links TRBV14 to TRBJ2-2, with 7 bases aligning to TRBD2. Germline lookup yields CDR1 SGHDN and CDR2 FVKESK. J gave up 1 base and V 2 bases, and 19 bases lay outside the gene matches. The CDR3 spans 21 residues. The CDR3 DNA reads as TGTGCCAGCAGCCAATCACCCGGGACTATCCGCCCGACTGGGAACACCGGGGAGCTGTTTTTT. It translates to CASSQSPGTIRPTGNTGELFF.

In this sample, this clone turned up many times. The chain has TRBV7-9 and TRBJ2-7; the match to TRBD1 covers 7 bases. The CDR3 runs 16 residues. The V gene end was trimmed by 3 bases and the J gene end by 2 bases; junction bases not matched to a gene: 10. Looked up from germline, CDR1 is SEHNR and CDR2 is FQNEAQ (reference sequence). CDR3 sequence reads: CASSLVGDSRTYEQYF. The CDR3 nucleotides read TGTGCCAGCAGCTTGGTTGGGGACAGCCGTACCTACGAGCAGTACTTC.

This clone came up many times. The rearrangement uses TRBV2 and TRBJ1-5; 8 bases are shared with TRBD1. CDR1 and CDR2 from the germline V gene are SNHLY and FYNNEI. This CDR3 comprises 14 residues. V dropped 5 bases and J dropped 7; count of bases not matched to a gene: 7. Here the CDR3 DNA reads TGTGCCAGCAGTTGGACAGGGAACGGGCAGCCCCAGCATTTT. It specifies CASSWTGNGQPQHF.

Concerning this clone itself: A read error may produce the germline difference seen at one junction end. The rearrangement uses TRBV10-3 and TRBJ2-3, with D possibly being TRBD1 (5 bases). The CDR3 runs 16 residues. The germline gives CDR1 ENHRY, CDR2 SYGVKD. The CDR3 protein is CAVSDLGAEPRDTQYF. DNA of the CDR3: TGTGCCGTCAGTGATCTTGGGGCTGAACCCCGGGATACGCAGTATTTT.